The next 32 T cell receptor beta chains were all read from a single sample in a study of OX40 agonist ivuxolimab in advanced cancers. Profiled with immunoSEQ multiplex PCR; TCRdb holds only in-frame clones, not every one. The table lists tens of thousands of clones, 85% to 90% of them singletons, with 0.4% to 0.65% in the top ten. The sequencing used CD4+ or CD8+ T cells sorted from blood, collected in a trial of the OX40 agonist ivuxolimab. These receptors all come from an adult with an advanced solid tumor such as melanoma, head and neck, liver or kidney cancer.

The chain combines TRBV7-8 with TRBJ2-1, with D tentatively TRBD2 (6 bases). Germline V gene data show CDR1 as SGHVS and CDR2 as FQNEAQ. Trimming pared 4 bases from V and 6 bases from J, leaving 10 bases between. The length of the CDR3 is 13 residues. The DNA of the CDR3 is TGTGCCAGCAGCTCGGGACTTTCCAATGAGCAGTTCTTC. Its translation: CASSSGLSNEQFF.

This clone was seen a handful of times. This chain connects TRBV13 to TRBJ2-3, with 8 bases lining up with TRBD2. V lost 5 bases, J lost 0 bases, and 4 bases stayed unmatched. Germline CDR1 is PRHDT and CDR2 is FYEKMQ (reference sequence). The length of the CDR3 is 15 residues. CDR3 sequence reads: CASSKGLESTDTQYF. The CDR3 bases are TGTGCCAGCAGCAAGGGACTAGAGAGCACAGATACGCAGTATTTT.

In its sample, this clone was seen once. The chain has TRBV15 and TRBJ2-7, with 10 bases lining up with TRBD1. After removal of 8 bases from V and 2 bases from J, the junction contained 6 bases not matched to a gene. The CDR3 extends over 14 amino acids. Germline assignment: CDR1 LNHNV and CDR2 YYDKDF (reference sequence). The CDR3: CATGRTGGPYEQYF. In DNA form, the CDR3 reads TGTGCCACCGGGAGGACAGGGGGGCCCTACGAGCAGTACTTC.

The V and J genes are TRBV15 and TRBJ2-7, with unresolved D. CDR1 is LNHNV, CDR2 YYDKDF, per germline (reference sequence). V dropped 5 bases and J dropped 6 bases, with 14 bases sitting between them. The CDR3 length is 13 residues. CDR3 residues: CATSAETISEQYF. CDR3 DNA sequence: TGTGCCACCAGCGCAGAGACAATTTCCGAGCAGTACTTC. The full variable domain, rest sourced from reference TRBV15 and TRBJ2-7, is DAMVIQNPRYQVTQFGKPVTLSCSQTLNHNVMYWYQQKSSQAPKLLFHYYDKDFNNEADTPDNFQSRRPNTSFCFLDIRSPGLGDTAMYLCATSAETISEQYFGPGTRLTVT.

CDR3 region: CASRRDPTDTQYF. CDR3 nucleotides: TGTGCCAGCAGGCGGGACCCCACAGATACGCAGTATTTT. The chain is built from TRBV6-5 and TRBJ2-3; maybe TRBD2 (6 bases). The CDR3 has 13 amino acids. CDR1 is MNHEY, CDR2 SVGAGI, per germline. Trimming left V 6 bases short and J 2 bases short, with 9 bases between.

The CDR3 DNA sequence: TGTGCCATCAGTGGAGACGGATCCAGGGAGCAGTACTTC. Its translation: CAISGDGSREQYF. The chain has TRBV10-3 and TRBJ2-7, with unresolved D. Germline-derived CDR1 and CDR2 are ENHRY and SYGVKD. V shed 4 bases and J shed 7 bases, with 14 bases lying between them. The CDR3 is 13 amino acids.

V gene TRBV27 combines with J gene TRBJ2-1, with 7 bases aligning to TRBD2. CDR3 size: 17 residues. Germline CDR1 and CDR2: MNHEY and SMNVEV (reference sequence). Germline trimming cut 1 base from V and 0 bases from J; bases unmatched to any gene: 6. CDR3 coding DNA: TGTGCCAGCAGTTTATTCTGGGCGGGAGTCTCCTACAATGAGCAGTTCTTC. This codes for CASSLFWAGVSYNEQFF.

The chain carries TRBV5-6 and TRBJ2-2; 9 nucleotides match TRBD1. J gave up 5 bases and V 4 bases, and 6 bases lay outside the gene matches. The CDR3 totals 15 residues. Germline-derived CDR1 and CDR2 are SGHDT and YYEEEE. The CDR3 loop is CASSKDRGGTGELFF. In nucleotides, the CDR3 is TGTGCCAGCAGCAAAGACAGGGGGGGGACCGGGGAGCTGTTTTTT.

The chain joins TRBV6-4 to TRBJ2-2, with no clear D. Germline V gives CDR1 MRHNA, CDR2 SNTAGT. This CDR3 has 14 amino acids. V lost 6 bases, J lost 3 bases, and 11 bases lay in between. CDR3 sequence (DNA): TGTGCCAGCAGGGGCTATCCCGACACCGGGGAGCTGTTTTTT. It is translated as CASRGYPDTGELFF.

V is TRBV5-1 and J is TRBJ2-5; TRBD2 is a possible D gene (6 bases). The ends were cut back, 4 bases at V and 4 bases at J, with 14 bases in the middle. The CDR3 is made up of 14 amino acids. Germline V gene sequence: CDR1 SGHRS, CDR2 YFSETQ. DNA of the CDR3: TGCGCCAGCAGCCCCGCCTTGGGGGGAGAGACCCAGTACTTC. Translating it yields CASSPALGGETQYF.

The J gene is TRBJ1-1, the V gene TRBV2; D perhaps matches TRBD1 (6 bases). The CDR3 has 12 residues. CDR1 and CDR2 from the germline V gene are SNHLY and FYNNEI. V lost 8 bases to trimming and J lost 7 bases, with 14 bases between them. This CDR3 is CASYRDKIEAFF. As DNA, the CDR3 is TGTGCCAGCTATAGGGACAAGATTGAAGCTTTCTTT.

CDR3: CASSWDGGNQPQHF. CDR3 sequence (DNA): TGTGCCAGCAGCTGGGACGGAGGCAATCAGCCCCAGCATTTT. The chain combines TRBV5-5 with TRBJ1-5, with a weak D call TRBD1 (5 bases). The germline V gene has CDR1 SGHKS and CDR2 YYEKEE (reference sequence). This CDR3 has 14 amino acids. Trimming removed 3 bases at V and 2 bases at J, with 9 bases between.

The chain links TRBV15 to TRBJ2-2; no reliable D call. CDR1 and CDR2 (germline): LNHNV, YYDKDF (reference sequence). Trimming removed 0 bases from V and 5 bases from J, with 7 bases in between. The CDR3 is 14 amino acids. The CDR3 loop is CATSRDRVTGELFF. In nucleotides, the CDR3 is TGTGCCACCAGCAGAGATCGGGTTACCGGGGAGCTGTTTTTT.

V is TRBV29-1 and J is TRBJ2-1; 7 bases align to TRBD1. The V and J ends lost 1 base and 4 bases, in that order; junction bases with no gene match: 10. Germline V gene lookup returns CDR1 SQVTM and CDR2 ANQGSEA. This CDR3 region has 16 residues. The CDR3 region is CSVEGQAKGAYNEQFF. DNA of the CDR3: TGCAGCGTTGAAGGGCAGGCCAAGGGGGCTTACAATGAGCAGTTCTTC.

The V call is TRBV5-1, the J call TRBJ2-2; TRBD1 matches at 9 bases. From germline, CDR1 is SGHRS and CDR2 YFSETQ. The CDR3 extends over 18 amino acids. With 4 bases clipped from V and 0 bases from J, the junction kept 10 bases outside the gene matches. CDR3 nucleotides: TGCGCCAGCAGCCCACCTACCGGGACAGGGTCGAACACCGGGGAGCTGTTTTTT. It codes for CASSPPTGTGSNTGELFF.

This clone was seen just once. V is TRBV11-2 and J is TRBJ1-5; TRBD1 is a possible D gene (6 bases). Germline CDR1 and CDR2: SGHAT and FQNNGV. This CDR3 is 14 amino acids long. V was trimmed by 5 bases and J by 0 bases, leaving 8 bases between them. CDR3 DNA sequence: TGTGCCAGCAGCAAGGACAGTAGCAATCAGCCCCAGCATTTT. Translation: CASSKDSSNQPQHF.

The chain couples TRBV14 to TRBJ2-1; D is unresolved. This CDR3 spans 12 amino acids. V was shortened by 1 base and J by 10 bases, with 8 bases between the two germline ends. Germline lookup yields CDR1 SGHDN and CDR2 FVKESK. The CDR3 DNA reads as TGTGCCAGCAGCCAAGTGTGGACCGAGCAGTTCTTC. The encoded protein is CASSQVWTEQFF.

J is TRBJ1-5 and V is TRBV5-6; D is uncertain. Germline V gene sequence: CDR1 SGHDT, CDR2 YYEEEE. The CDR3 sequence is 14 residues long. Trimming removed 0 bases from V and 3 bases from J, with 7 bases in between. The CDR3 sequence: CASSLGQFNQPQHF. The CDR3 bases are TGTGCCAGCAGCTTGGGTCAATTCAATCAGCCCCAGCATTTT.

This clone has more than one count but fewer than ten. The rearrangement links TRBV6-6 to TRBJ2-1; D is possibly TRBD1 (5 bases). Per the germline V gene, CDR1 is MNHNY and CDR2 is SVGAGI (reference sequence). The CDR3 runs 13 residues. Trimming pared 6 bases from V and 6 bases from J, leaving 12 bases between. For the CDR3, the DNA is TGTGCCAGCAGGGTCGCAGGGCCCAATGAGCAGTTCTTC. Translating it yields CASRVAGPNEQFF.

This clone has more than one count but fewer than ten. V and J are TRBV7-2 and TRBJ1-1, with D perhaps TRBD1 (5 bases). The CDR3 length is 13 residues. Trimming removed 5 bases from V and 1 base from J, with 8 bases in between. The germline V gene encodes CDR1 SGHTA and CDR2 FQGNSA. The chain's CDR3 is CASSRQRNTEAFF. CDR3 coding DNA: TGTGCCAGCAGCCGACAGAGGAACACTGAAGCTTTCTTT.

The rearrangement uses TRBV2 and TRBJ2-3; D remains ambiguous. The CDR3 spans 11 residues. The germline V and J ends were trimmed by 8 bases and 4 bases, with 7 bases remaining between them. Germline V CDR1 and CDR2: SNHLY, FYNNEI. CDR3 amino acids: CASGEADTQYF. The DNA of the CDR3 is TGTGCCAGCGGAGAAGCAGATACGCAGTATTTT.

This sequence joins TRBV2 and TRBJ2-5; D might be TRBD2 (7 bases). The CDR3 contains 12 residues. Germline assignment: CDR1 SNHLY and CDR2 FYNNEI. V lost 7 bases and J 5 bases, leaving 11 bases between the germline ends. The CDR3: CASTWGGETQYF. DNA of the CDR3: TGTGCCAGCACGTGGGGGGGCGAGACCCAGTACTTC.

J is TRBJ2-7 and V is TRBV5-1; D gene uncertain. The germline CDR1 and CDR2 sequences are SGHRS and YFSETQ. The CDR3 spans 15 residues. Deletions cut 4 bases from V and 7 bases from J, with 21 bases between. CDR3 loop: CASSTQSTVFNEQYF. DNA of the CDR3: TGCGCCAGCAGCACTCAATCAACTGTTTTTAATGAGCAGTACTTC.

This clone was seen only a few times. The rearrangement uses TRBV2 and TRBJ2-5; the match to TRBD1 covers 9 bases. CDR1 is SNHLY, CDR2 FYNNEI, per germline. The V and J ends lost 6 bases and 4 bases, in that order; junction bases with no gene match: 9. The CDR3 totals 15 residues. The CDR3 nucleotides read TGTGCCAGCAGCGCGGACAGGGGTGGAATAGAGACCCAGTACTTC. Amino acids: CASSADRGGIETQYF.

The V and J genes are TRBV7-2 and TRBJ2-7, with 9 nucleotides matching TRBD2. The CDR3 runs 15 residues. V gave up 4 bases and J gave up 2 bases; unmatched junction bases: 6. Germline V lookup: CDR1 SGHTA, CDR2 FQGNSA. The CDR3 DNA reads as TGTGCCAGCAGCTCCAGAAGCGGGGGGACCTACGAGCAGTACTTC. Encoded protein: CASSSRSGGTYEQYF.

The genes are TRBV11-2 and TRBJ2-5, with D perhaps matching TRBD1 or TRBD2 (5 bases each). Germline loops: CDR1 SGHAT, CDR2 FQNNGV. The CDR3 sequence is 17 residues long. V was clipped by 5 bases and J by 3 bases, with 22 bases between them. CDR3 region: CASSRIVGLMGEETQYF. Written as DNA, the CDR3 is TGTGCCAGCAGCCGCATTGTGGGGTTGATGGGGGAAGAGACCCAGTACTTC. The complete variable domain, with remaining parts taken from reference TRBV11-2 and TRBJ2-5, reads EAGVAQSPRYKIIEKRQSVAFWCNPISGHATLYWYQQILGQGPKLLIQFQNNGVVDDSQLPKDRFSAERLKGVDSTLKIQPAKLEDSAVYLCASSRIVGLMGEETQYFGPGTRLLVL.

The table lists this clone with a count of one. V gene TRBV18 combines with J gene TRBJ2-7, with TRBD2 matching over 8 bases. The CDR3 is made up of 15 amino acids. V lost 6 bases to trimming and J lost 4 bases; unmatched junction nucleotides: 11. Germline CDR1 and CDR2: KGHSH and LQKENI. This chain's CDR3 is CASSQSGGPSYEQYF. DNA of the CDR3: TGTGCCAGCTCCCAGTCGGGAGGGCCCTCATACGAGCAGTACTTC.

The chain employs TRBV2 and TRBJ2-7; 8 bases map to TRBD2. Germline loops: CDR1 SNHLY, CDR2 FYNNEI. The CDR3 is 14 residues long. The V segment lost 6 bases and the J segment 6 bases; nucleotides outside the gene matches: 10. CDR3 sequence reads: CASSAGTSFFEQYF. In DNA, the CDR3 is TGTGCCAGCAGCGCCGGGACTAGTTTCTTCGAGCAGTACTTC.

The gene calls are TRBV10-3 and TRBJ2-3, with 9 bases matching TRBD2. The germline V gene has CDR1 ENHRY and CDR2 SYGVKD. V was clipped by 6 bases and J by 3 bases; unmatched bases: 16. The CDR3 spans 18 residues. CDR3 bases: TGTGCCATCAGCGCTTTAGCGGGAGTTGGGGGTGGGACAGATACGCAGTATTTT. It codes for CAISALAGVGGGTDTQYF.

The rearrangement links TRBV5-1 to TRBJ2-5; 8 nucleotides align to TRBD2. The CDR3 runs to 14 residues. In germline, CDR1 is SGHRS, CDR2 YFSETQ. Germline trimming cut 1 base from V and 5 bases from J; bases unmatched to any gene: 4. The CDR3 loop reads CASSLTGGGETQYF. Written as DNA, the CDR3 is TGCGCCAGCAGCTTGACGGGAGGGGGGGAGACCCAGTACTTC.

The chain is built from TRBV30 and TRBJ1-1; the D is unclear. The CDR3 runs to 13 residues. Trimming left V 4 bases short and J 3 bases short, with 12 bases between. CDR1 is GTSNPN and CDR2 is SVGIG in the germline V gene (reference sequence). The CDR3: CAWKGRAHTEAFF. CDR3 nucleotides: TGTGCCTGGAAAGGGCGGGCCCACACTGAAGCTTTCTTT.

This chain connects TRBV5-1 to TRBJ2-1; the D call may be TRBD1 or TRBD2 (5 bases each). Trimming stripped 1 base from V and 6 bases from J, with 11 bases between. This CDR3 spans 14 amino acids. In germline, CDR1 is SGHRS, CDR2 YFSETQ. The CDR3 sequence is CASSLKRGINEQFF. In nucleotides, the CDR3 is TGCGCCAGCAGCTTGAAGAGGGGAATCAATGAGCAGTTCTTC.